This TCR beta chain stems from a study of T cell responses to AZD1222 COVID-19 vaccine. With 4 bases clipped from V and 4 bases from J, the junction kept 3 bases outside the gene matches. Germline V CDR1 and CDR2: SGHNT, YYREEE (reference sequence). There are 13 residues in the CDR3. The data were produced by immunoSEQ multiplex PCR, yet TCRdb's version contains in-frame clones alone and is incomplete. The sample consists of roughly 150,000 clones, 80% to 90% of them appearing once. This sequence was found in an adult in good health. The chain uses TRBV5-4 and TRBJ1-2, with 8 bases aligning to TRBD1. This specimen was peripheral blood, taken on day 0 of AZD1222 vaccination. Here the CDR3 reads CASSQTGGYGYTF. CDR3 sequence (DNA): TGTGCCAGCAGCCAAACAGGGGGCTATGGCTACACCTTC.